The 3 T cell receptor beta chains below come from one sample, sequenced in a study of post-analysis software for immune sequencing data. The TCR beta cDNA libraries carried unique molecular identifiers. Each CDR3 protein is one row after TCRdb ran MiXCR on the PCR reads. The sample carries some 890,000 distinct CDR3 sequences, roughly half recorded once. Overall study findings and caveats: Several TRBV segments, TRBV5-6, TRBV5-1 and TRBV20-1 among them, were found more frequent in patients than controls.

The antigens of these receptors remain unknown. Sequencing was carried out using blood. The receptor source for this set is a girl aged 5-17 years with multiple sclerosis.

This clonotype has a handful of counts. The V call is TRBV6-1, the J call TRBJ1-1; D not certain. Germline loops: CDR1 MNHNS, CDR2 SASEGT. This CDR3 is built from 14 residues. Trimming took off 5 bases at V and 4 bases at J, with 14 bases between the two ends. The CDR3 region is CASSIQPSGTEAFF. The CDR3 nucleotides read TGTGCCAGCAGTATACAGCCCTCGGGCACTGAAGCTTTCTTT.

The chain couples TRBV20-1 to TRBJ2-3; tentative D call: TRBD2 (5 bases). The CDR3 is 13 amino acids. Germline assignment: CDR1 DFQATT and CDR2 SNEGSKA (reference sequence). Trimming removed 4 bases at V and 2 bases at J, with 10 bases between. The CDR3: CSATDFPTDTQYF. In nucleotides, the CDR3 is TGCAGTGCTACGGACTTCCCCACAGATACGCAGTATTTT.

This clonotype was seen a handful of times. This chain connects TRBV6-2 or TRBV6-3 to TRBJ2-7; TRBD1 is a possible D gene (6 bases). The V end was cut by 2 bases, the J end by 2 bases, with 10 bases between. Germline loops: CDR1 MNHEY, CDR2 SVGEGT. The CDR3 is 14 residues long. DNA for the CDR3: TGTGCCAGCAGTTACAGGGGGATAGCCTACGAGCAGTACTTC. It encodes CASSYRGIAYEQYF.